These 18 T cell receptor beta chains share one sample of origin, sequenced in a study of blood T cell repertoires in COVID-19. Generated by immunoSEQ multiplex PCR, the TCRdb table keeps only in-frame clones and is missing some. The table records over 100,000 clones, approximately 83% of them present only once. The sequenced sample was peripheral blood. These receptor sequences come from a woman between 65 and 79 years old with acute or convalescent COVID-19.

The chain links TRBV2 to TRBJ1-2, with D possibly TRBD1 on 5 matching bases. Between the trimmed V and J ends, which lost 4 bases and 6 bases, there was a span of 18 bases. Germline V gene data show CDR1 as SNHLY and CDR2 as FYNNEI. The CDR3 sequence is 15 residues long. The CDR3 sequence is CASSGGPGGDNGYTF. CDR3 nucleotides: TGTGCCAGCAGTGGGGGCCCGGGGGGTGACAATGGCTACACCTTC.

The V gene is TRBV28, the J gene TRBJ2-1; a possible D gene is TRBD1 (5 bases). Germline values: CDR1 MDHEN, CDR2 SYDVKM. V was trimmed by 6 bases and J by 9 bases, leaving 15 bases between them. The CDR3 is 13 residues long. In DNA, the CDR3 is TGTGCCAGCAGGCTTTTGTCTAGGGGTGAGCAGTTCTTC. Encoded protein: CASRLLSRGEQFF.

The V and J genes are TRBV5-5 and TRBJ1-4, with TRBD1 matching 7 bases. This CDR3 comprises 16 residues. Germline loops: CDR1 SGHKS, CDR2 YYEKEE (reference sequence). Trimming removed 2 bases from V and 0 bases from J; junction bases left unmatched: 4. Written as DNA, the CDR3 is TGTGCCAGCAGCTTCCAGGGGGTCCCAACTAATGAAAAACTGTTTTTT. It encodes CASSFQGVPTNEKLFF.

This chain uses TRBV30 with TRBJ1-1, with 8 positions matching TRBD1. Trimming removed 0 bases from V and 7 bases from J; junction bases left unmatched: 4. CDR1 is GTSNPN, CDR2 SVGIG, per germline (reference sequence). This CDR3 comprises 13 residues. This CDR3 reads CAWSVLGTGEAFF. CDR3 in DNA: TGTGCCTGGAGTGTACTTGGGACAGGTGAAGCTTTCTTT.

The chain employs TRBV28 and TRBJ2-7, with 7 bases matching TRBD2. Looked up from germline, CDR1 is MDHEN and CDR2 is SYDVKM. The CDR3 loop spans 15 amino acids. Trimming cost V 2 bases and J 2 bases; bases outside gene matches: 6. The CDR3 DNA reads TGTGCCAGCAGTTTACAAGGACTAGGAACCTACGAGCAGTACTTC. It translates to CASSLQGLGTYEQYF.

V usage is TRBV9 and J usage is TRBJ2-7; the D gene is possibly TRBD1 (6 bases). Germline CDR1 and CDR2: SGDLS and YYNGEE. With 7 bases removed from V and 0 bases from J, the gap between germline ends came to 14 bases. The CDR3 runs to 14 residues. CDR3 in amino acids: CASPRGGSSYEQYV. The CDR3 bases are TGTGCCAGCCCCAGAGGGGGTAGCTCCTACGAGCAGTACGTC.

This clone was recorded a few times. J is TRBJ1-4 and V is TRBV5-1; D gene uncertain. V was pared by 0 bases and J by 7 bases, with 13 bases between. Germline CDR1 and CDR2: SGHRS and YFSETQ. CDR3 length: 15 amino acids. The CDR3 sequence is CASSLERVASEKLFF. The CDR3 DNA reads TGCGCCAGCAGCTTGGAGAGGGTGGCGAGTGAAAAACTGTTTTTT.

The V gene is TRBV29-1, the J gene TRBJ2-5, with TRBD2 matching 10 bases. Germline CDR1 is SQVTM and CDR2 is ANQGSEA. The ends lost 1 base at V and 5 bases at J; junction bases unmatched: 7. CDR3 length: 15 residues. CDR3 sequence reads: CSVEASGGPLETQYF. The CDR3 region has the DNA TGCAGCGTTGAAGCTAGCGGGGGCCCCTTGGAGACCCAGTACTTC.

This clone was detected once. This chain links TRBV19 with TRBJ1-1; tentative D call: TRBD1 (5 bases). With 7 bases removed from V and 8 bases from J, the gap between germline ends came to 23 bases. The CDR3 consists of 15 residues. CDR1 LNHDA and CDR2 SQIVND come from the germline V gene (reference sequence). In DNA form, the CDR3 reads TGTGCCAGTATGTTCTCCCCCCGGGGGGGAGGGGAAGCTTTCTTT. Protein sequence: CASMFSPRGGGEAFF.

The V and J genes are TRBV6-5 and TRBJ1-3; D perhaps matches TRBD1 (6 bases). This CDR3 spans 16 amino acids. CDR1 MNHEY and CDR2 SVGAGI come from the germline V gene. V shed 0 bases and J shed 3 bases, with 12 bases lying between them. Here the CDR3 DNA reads TGTGCCAGCAGTTACTCGCGGGGGCCTGTTGGAAACACCATATATTTT. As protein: CASSYSRGPVGNTIYF.

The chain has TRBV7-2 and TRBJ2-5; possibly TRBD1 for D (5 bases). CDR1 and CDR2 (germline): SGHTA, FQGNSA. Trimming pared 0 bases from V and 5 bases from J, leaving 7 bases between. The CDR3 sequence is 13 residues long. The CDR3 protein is CASSLARDETQYF. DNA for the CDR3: TGTGCCAGCAGCTTAGCCAGGGATGAGACCCAGTACTTC.

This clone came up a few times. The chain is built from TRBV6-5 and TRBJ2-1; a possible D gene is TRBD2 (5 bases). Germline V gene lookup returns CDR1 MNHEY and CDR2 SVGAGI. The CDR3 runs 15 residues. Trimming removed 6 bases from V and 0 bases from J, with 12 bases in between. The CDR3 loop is CASRISGSSYNEQFF. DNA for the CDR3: TGTGCCAGCAGGATAAGCGGAAGCTCCTACAATGAGCAGTTCTTC.

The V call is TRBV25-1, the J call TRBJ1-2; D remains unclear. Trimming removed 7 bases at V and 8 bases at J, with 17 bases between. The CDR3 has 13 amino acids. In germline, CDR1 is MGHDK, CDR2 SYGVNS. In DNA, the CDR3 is TGTGCCAGCACGACCGACCCTTGGGAGGGCTACACCTTC. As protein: CASTTDPWEGYTF.

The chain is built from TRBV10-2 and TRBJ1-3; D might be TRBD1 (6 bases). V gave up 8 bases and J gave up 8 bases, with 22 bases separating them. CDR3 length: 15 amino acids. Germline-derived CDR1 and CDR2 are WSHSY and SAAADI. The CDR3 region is CASATGRGIPDTIYF. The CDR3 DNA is TGCGCCAGCGCTACAGGGAGGGGGATTCCGGACACCATATATTTT.

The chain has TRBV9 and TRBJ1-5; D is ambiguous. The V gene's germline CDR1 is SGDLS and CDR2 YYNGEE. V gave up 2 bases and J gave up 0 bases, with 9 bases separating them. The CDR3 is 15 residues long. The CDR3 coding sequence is TGTGCCAGCAGCGTTAGCCCCTATAGCAATCAGCCCCAGCATTTT. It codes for CASSVSPYSNQPQHF.

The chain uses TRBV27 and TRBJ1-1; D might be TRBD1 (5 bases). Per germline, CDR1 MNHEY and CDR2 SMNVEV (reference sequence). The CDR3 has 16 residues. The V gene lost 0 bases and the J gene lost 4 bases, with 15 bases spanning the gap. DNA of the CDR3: TGTGCCAGCAGTTTATCGGCGGTCAGGGAGGGCACTGAAGCTTTCTTT. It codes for CASSLSAVREGTEAFF.

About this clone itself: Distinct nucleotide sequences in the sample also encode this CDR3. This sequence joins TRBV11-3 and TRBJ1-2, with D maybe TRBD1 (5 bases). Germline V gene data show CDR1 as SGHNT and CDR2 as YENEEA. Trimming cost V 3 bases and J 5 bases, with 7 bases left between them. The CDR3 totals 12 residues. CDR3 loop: CASSLGGYGYTF. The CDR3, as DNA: TGTGCCAGCAGCTTGGGGGGATATGGCTACACCTTC.

The CDR3: CASGSGLFNEKLFF. CDR3 nucleotide sequence: TGTGCCAGCGGATCTGGACTCTTTAATGAAAAACTGTTTTTT. This chain joins TRBV6-5 and TRBJ1-4; D is unclear. Trimming removed 8 bases from V and 4 bases from J, with 14 bases in between. From germline, CDR1 is MNHEY and CDR2 SVGAGI. The CDR3 runs 14 residues.